The present TCR beta chain was sequenced within a study of T cell responses to AZD1222 COVID-19 vaccine (TCRdb year 2021). As for the study more broadly: AZD1222 recipients whose second dose came at about 4 weeks and those whose second dose came at about 12 weeks were combined into one group, since spike-specific TCR depth and breadth did not differ between the two schedules. A total of approximately 240 trial participants underwent TCR sequencing, of whom around 210 had received two doses of AZD1222 and some 26 had received two doses of the MenACWY control vaccine. Trial participants were enrolled by age into 18-55, 56-69 and 70-plus year subgroups, with 148, 28 and 57 TCR-sequenced participants respectively.

The sample's time point label, in plain terms: baseline before first vaccination. The vaccinee samples were drawn from two UK trials, COV001 and COV002, one of which was a single-blind randomized controlled phase 2/3 trial testing AZD1222 (ChAdOx1 nCoV-19) in healthy adults. For TCRbeta chain sequencing, PBMC samples were collected from trial participants at day 0 and at day 28 after the second dose. The CDR3 regions of human TCRbeta chains were analyzed by immunosequencing. In the paper's pipeline: TCRs in the repertoires were matched against a reference library of SARS-CoV-2-specific TCRs that had been generated with the MIRA antigen-specificity platform. Breadth was defined as the fraction of unique TCRs that were SARS-CoV-2-associated, and depth was defined as the fraction of total T cells that were SARS-CoV-2-associated. Using the MIRA data, every spike-specific TCR was mapped to the spike region that the TCR reacted to and assigned to either a CD4 or a CD8 class. Log10-transformed breadth and depth values were compared by one-way ANOVA with Sidak's multiple comparisons tests. The immuneACCESS repertoire file appears here via TCRdb, limited to in-frame rearrangements. These files lack a portion of the clones; in checked studies, under half of the deficit traces to unresolved V genes, and the cause of the others is not known. Clonal size and the V and J genes are those of that table, whereas D and trimming came from the DNA. This sample comprises 89,000 or so clones, around 90% of them detected only once. The ten top clones hold roughly 15% of the sample.

Concerning this clone itself: The clone's antigen remains unknown. Base qualities are not provided; no much larger clone lies one nucleotide away.

Results the study describes overall, beyond this receptor: After two AZD1222 doses, both the breadth and the depth of spike-specific TCRs were significantly higher than at day 0 and than in MenACWY recipients. No day 14 peak-response samples were available, so repertoires were characterized only after the peak T cell response. Participants were mostly white British and included more females than males, and it was suggested by the authors that clonal diversity may have been underestimated. Conclusions about previously exposed vaccinees were limited because only five to seven AZD1222 recipients were SARS-CoV-2 seropositive at baseline. The 56-69-year group was small, and its depth increase did not reach significance, likely because of low power. Reportedly, close to half of the unique spike-specific TCRs recognized epitopes lying outside the regions that are mutated in the B.1.351 and B.1.1.7 variants. CD4 TCRs associated with the vaccine covered the entire spike protein, and the dominant responses were in regions 160-218 and 743-854.

The germline V gene provides CDR1 SGDLS and CDR2 YYNGEE. Counted from cysteine to phenylalanine, this CDR3 has 13 amino acids. This entry keeps only the CDR3 DNA: 39 bases, framed from base 1. The trim is 2 bases for V and 3 bases for J, with a gap of 8 bases between the germline ends. This material consisted of peripheral blood, taken on day 0 of AZD1222 vaccination. This receptor was taken from an adult in good health. The V and J genes are TRBV9 and TRBJ1-2, with no reliable assignment of the D segment. The nucleotide sequence reads TGTGCCAGCAGCGTTGATAGGGACTATGGCTACACCTTC. Its translation reads: CASSVDRDYGYTF.